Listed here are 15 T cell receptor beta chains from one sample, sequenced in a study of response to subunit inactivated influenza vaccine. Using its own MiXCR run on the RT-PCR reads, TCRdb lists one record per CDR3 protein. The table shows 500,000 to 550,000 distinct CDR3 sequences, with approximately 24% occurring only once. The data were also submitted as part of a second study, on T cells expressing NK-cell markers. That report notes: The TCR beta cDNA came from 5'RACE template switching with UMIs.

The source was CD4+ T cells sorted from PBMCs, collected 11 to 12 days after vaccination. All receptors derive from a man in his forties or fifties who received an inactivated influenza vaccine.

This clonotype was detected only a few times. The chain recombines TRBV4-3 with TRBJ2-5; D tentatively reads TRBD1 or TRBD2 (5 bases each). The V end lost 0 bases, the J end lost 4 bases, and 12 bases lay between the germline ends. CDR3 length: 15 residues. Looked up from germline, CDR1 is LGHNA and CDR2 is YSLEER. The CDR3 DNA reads TGCGCCAGCAGCCAAGATCAGGCAGGGAGAGAGACCCAGTACTTC. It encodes CASSQDQAGRETQYF.

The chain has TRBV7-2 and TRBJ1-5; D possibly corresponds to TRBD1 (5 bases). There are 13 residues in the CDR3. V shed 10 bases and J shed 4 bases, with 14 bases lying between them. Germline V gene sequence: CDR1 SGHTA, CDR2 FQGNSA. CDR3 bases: TGTGCCACCGGGGCCGGGTGGAATCAGCCCCAGCATTTT. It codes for CATGAGWNQPQHF.

The CDR3: CSAPPLTSDTQYF. CDR3 sequence (DNA): TGCAGTGCTCCTCCCTTAACATCCGATACGCAGTATTTT. This chain links TRBV20-1 with TRBJ2-3; D is unresolved. The CDR3 contains 13 residues. V was clipped by 5 bases and J by 6 bases, with 15 bases between them. Germline lookup yields CDR1 DFQATT and CDR2 SNEGSKA (reference sequence).

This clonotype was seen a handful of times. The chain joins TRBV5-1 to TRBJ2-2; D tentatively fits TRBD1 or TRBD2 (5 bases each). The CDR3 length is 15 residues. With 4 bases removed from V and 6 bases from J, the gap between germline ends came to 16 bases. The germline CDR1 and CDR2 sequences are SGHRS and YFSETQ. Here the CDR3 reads CASSRSVGESGELFF. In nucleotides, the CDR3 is TGCGCCAGCAGCAGAAGTGTGGGGGAATCCGGGGAGCTGTTTTTT.

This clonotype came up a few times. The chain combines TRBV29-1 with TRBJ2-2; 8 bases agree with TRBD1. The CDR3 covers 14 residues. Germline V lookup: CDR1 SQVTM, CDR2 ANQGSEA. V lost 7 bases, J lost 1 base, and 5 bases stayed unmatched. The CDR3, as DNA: TGCAGCGCCCGGACAGGGCAGAACACCGGGGAGCTGTTTTTT. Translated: CSARTGQNTGELFF.

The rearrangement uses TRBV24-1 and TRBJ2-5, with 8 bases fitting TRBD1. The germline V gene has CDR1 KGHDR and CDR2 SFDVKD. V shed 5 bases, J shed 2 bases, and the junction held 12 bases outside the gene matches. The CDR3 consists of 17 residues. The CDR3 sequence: CATSGPGQAHRQETQYF. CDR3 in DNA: TGTGCCACCAGTGGGCCGGGACAGGCGCACAGACAAGAGACCCAGTACTTC.

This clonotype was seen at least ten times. CDR3 residues: CASSPGPTGELFF. CDR3 coding DNA: TGTGCCAGCAGCCCCGGGCCCACGGGAGAACTGTTTTTT. This chain joins TRBV7-3 and TRBJ2-2; D is possibly TRBD2 (6 bases). V was clipped by 5 bases and J by 14 bases, with 18 bases between them. CDR3 size: 13 residues. CDR1 is SGHTA, CDR2 FQGTGA, per germline.

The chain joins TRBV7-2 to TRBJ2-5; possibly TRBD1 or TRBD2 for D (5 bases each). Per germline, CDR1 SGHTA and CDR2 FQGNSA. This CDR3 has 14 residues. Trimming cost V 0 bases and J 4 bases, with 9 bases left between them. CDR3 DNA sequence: TGTGCCAGCAGCTTAGCGTGGGGGTCAGAGACCCAGTACTTC. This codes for CASSLAWGSETQYF.

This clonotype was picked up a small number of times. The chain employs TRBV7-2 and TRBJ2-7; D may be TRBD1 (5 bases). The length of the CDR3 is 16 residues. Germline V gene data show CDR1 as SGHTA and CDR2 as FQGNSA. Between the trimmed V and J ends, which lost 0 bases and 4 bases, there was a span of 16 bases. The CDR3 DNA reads TGTGCCAGCAGCTTAGCCCCAGTACCGGCAGGGTACGAGCAGTACTTC. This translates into CASSLAPVPAGYEQYF.

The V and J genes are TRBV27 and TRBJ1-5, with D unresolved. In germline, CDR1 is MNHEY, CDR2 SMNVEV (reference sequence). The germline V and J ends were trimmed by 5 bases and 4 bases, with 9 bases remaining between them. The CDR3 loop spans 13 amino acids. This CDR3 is CASSSEINQPQHF. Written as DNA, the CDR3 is TGTGCCAGCAGTAGCGAGATAAATCAGCCCCAGCATTTT.

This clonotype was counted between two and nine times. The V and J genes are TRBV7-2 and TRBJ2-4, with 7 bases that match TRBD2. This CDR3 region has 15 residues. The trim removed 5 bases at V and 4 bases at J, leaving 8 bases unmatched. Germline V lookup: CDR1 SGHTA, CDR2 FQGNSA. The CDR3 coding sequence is TGTGCCAGCAGCACGCCCGGGGGGAATAAAAACATTCAGTACTTC. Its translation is CASSTPGGNKNIQYF.

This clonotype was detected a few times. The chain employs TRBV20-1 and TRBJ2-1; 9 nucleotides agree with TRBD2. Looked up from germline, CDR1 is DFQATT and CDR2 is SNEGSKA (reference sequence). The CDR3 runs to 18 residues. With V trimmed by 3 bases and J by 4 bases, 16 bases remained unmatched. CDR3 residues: CSARGWASGARRYNEQFF. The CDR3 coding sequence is TGCAGTGCTAGGGGCTGGGCTAGCGGGGCCCGGCGGTACAATGAGCAGTTCTTC.

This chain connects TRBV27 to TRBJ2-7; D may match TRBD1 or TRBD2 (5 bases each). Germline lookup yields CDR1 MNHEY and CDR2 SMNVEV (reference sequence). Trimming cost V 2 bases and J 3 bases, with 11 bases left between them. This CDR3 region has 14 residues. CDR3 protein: CASSLEGLGYEQYF. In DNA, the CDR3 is TGTGCCAGCAGTTTAGAGGGGCTCGGCTACGAGCAGTACTTC.

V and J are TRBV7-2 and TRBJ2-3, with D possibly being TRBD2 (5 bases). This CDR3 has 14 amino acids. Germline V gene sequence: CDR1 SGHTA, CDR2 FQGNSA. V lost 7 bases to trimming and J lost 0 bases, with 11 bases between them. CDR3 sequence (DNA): TGTGCCAGCAACGGAGGTACTAGCACAGATACGCAGTATTTT. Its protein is CASNGGTSTDTQYF.

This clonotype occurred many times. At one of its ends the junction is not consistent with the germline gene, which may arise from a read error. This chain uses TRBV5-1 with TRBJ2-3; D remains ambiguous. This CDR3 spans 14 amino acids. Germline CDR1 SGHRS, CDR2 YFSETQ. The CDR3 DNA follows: TGTGCCAGCAGCTTGGATAGGAACACAGATACGCAGTATTTT. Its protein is CASSLDRNTDTQYF.